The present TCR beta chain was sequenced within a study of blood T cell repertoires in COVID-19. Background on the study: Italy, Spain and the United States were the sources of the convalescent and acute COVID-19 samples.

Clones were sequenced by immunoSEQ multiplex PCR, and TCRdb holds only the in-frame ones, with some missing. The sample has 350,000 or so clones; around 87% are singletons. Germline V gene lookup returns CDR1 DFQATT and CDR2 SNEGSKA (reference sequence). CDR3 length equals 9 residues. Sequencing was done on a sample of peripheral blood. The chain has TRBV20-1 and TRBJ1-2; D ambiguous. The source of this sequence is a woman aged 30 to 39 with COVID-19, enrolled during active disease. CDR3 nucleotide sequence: TGCAGGATGATAGATGGCTACACCTTC. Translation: CRMIDGYTF.